The 10 T cell receptor beta chains given below trace back to one sample, sequenced in a study of cytomegalovirus exposure and HLA in healthy donors. PCR was performed using 60 Vbeta and 13 Jbeta primers. Assay: immunoSEQ multiplex PCR; the TCRdb copy retains only in-frame clones and omits some. Seen here are about 140,000 clones, roughly 78% observed once, and the top ten hold about 6.8%. The material sequenced was PBMCs. Receptors were obtained from a man in his forties in good health and CMV-seropositive.

The chain uses TRBV28 and TRBJ2-7; weak D call: TRBD2 (5 bases). In germline, CDR1 is MDHEN, CDR2 SYDVKM. The CDR3 consists of 13 residues. Trimming removed 6 bases from V and 0 bases from J, with 9 bases in between. The CDR3 DNA sequence: TGTGCCAGCAGCAGACTACCCTCCTACGAGCAGTACTTC. Its protein is CASSRLPSYEQYF.

This clone has just a few counts. Distinct nucleotide sequences in the sample also encode this CDR3. The chain couples TRBV27 to TRBJ1-1; unclear D gene. Germline V gene data show CDR1 as MNHEY and CDR2 as SMNVEV (reference sequence). The CDR3 spans 11 residues. Trimming cost V 3 bases and J 6 bases, with 5 bases left between them. CDR3: CASSFGPEAFF. The CDR3 DNA reads TGTGCCAGCAGTTTCGGTCCTGAAGCTTTCTTT.

This sequence joins TRBV4-1 and TRBJ2-3, with D perhaps TRBD1 (6 bases). The CDR3 loop spans 15 amino acids. Trimming took 4 bases from V and 0 from J, leaving 11 bases between them. Germline-derived CDR1 and CDR2 are MGHRA and YSYEKL. The CDR3 region has the DNA TGCGCCAGCAGCCGGACAGTCTTTAGCACAGATACGCAGTATTTT. This sequence encodes CASSRTVFSTDTQYF.

In nucleotides, the CDR3 is TGCGCCAGCAGCAAGCTAGCGGGAGCGAGGTACAATGAGCAGTTCTTC. Amino acids: CASSKLAGARYNEQFF. This chain uses TRBV5-1 with TRBJ2-1; the match to TRBD2 covers 10 bases. The CDR3 spans 16 residues. The ends lost 4 bases at V and 4 bases at J; junction bases unmatched: 8. Looked up from germline, CDR1 is SGHRS and CDR2 is YFSETQ.

The V and J genes are TRBV10-1 and TRBJ1-1; the match to TRBD1 covers 8 bases. There are 14 residues in the CDR3. Germline loops: CDR1 WNHNN, CDR2 SYGVQD (reference sequence). With 6 bases clipped from V and 6 bases from J, the junction kept 9 bases outside the gene matches. This CDR3 reads CASRAGQGKPEAFF. DNA for the CDR3: TGCGCCAGCAGAGCTGGACAGGGTAAACCTGAAGCTTTCTTT.

This sequence joins TRBV5-1 and TRBJ1-2, with TRBD1 matching 10 bases. Per the germline V gene, CDR1 is SGHRS and CDR2 is YFSETQ. Losses at the gene ends were 2 bases for V and 6 bases for J; bases not matched to a gene: 10. This CDR3 comprises 16 residues. CDR3: CASSLRTGTGVHGYTF. In DNA form, the CDR3 reads TGCGCCAGCAGCTTACGTACCGGGACAGGGGTCCATGGCTACACCTTC.

The chain carries TRBV5-1 and TRBJ2-7; the match to TRBD1 covers 11 bases. The ends lost 6 bases at V and 5 bases at J; junction bases unmatched: 16. Germline V gene lookup returns CDR1 SGHRS and CDR2 YFSETQ. The CDR3 spans 17 residues. CDR3 sequence: CASTNRTGGAGSHEQYF. Written as DNA, the CDR3 is TGCGCCAGCACCAACCGGACAGGGGGCGCCGGGTCGCACGAGCAGTACTTC.

V is TRBV9 and J is TRBJ2-5; 9 bases align to TRBD1. Germline CDR1 and CDR2: SGDLS and YYNGEE. J lost 4 bases, V lost 0 bases, and 4 bases had no gene match. The CDR3 spans 15 residues. CDR3: CASSVDTGGPETQYF. CDR3 bases: TGTGCCAGCAGCGTAGATACAGGGGGCCCAGAGACCCAGTACTTC.

This chain connects TRBV6-7 to TRBJ1-4; possibly TRBD1 for D (6 bases). TRBV6-7 falls under the ORF class, with uncertain function. CDR3 length equals 16 residues. Trimming removed 10 bases from V and 0 bases from J, with 18 bases in between. The CDR3 protein is CATPPGGRATNEKLFF. CDR3 bases: TGTGCCACCCCCCCGGGGGGGCGCGCAACTAATGAAAAACTGTTTTTT.

This sequence joins TRBV29-1 and TRBJ2-7, with 8 nucleotides matching TRBD1. V shed 5 bases and J 3 bases; nucleotides not matched to a gene: 3. This CDR3 comprises 12 residues. Germline V gives CDR1 SQVTM, CDR2 ANQGSEA. The CDR3 coding sequence is TGCAGCGTTACAGGGGGAGTCTACGAGCAGTACTTC. It is translated as CSVTGGVYEQYF.